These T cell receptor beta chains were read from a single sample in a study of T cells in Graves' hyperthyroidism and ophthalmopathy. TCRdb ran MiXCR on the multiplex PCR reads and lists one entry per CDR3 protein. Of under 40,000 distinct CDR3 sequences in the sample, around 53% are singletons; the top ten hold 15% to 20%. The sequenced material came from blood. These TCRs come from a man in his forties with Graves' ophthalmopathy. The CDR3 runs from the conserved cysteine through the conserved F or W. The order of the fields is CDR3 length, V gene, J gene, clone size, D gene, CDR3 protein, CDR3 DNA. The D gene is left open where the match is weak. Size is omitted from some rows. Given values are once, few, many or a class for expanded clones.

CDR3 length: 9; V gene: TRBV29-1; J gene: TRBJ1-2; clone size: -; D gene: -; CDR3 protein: CSGAGGYTF; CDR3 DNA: TGCAGCGGTGCAGGGGGCTACACCTTC
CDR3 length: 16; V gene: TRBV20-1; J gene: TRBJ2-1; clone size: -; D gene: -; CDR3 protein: CSASSQLIGRANEQFF; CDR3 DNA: TGCAGTGCCAGCAGCCAACTAATTGGGCGGGCCAATGAGCAGTTCTTC
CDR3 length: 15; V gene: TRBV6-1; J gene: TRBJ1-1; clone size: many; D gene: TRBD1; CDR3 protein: CASSPGTGGFSEAFF; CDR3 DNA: TGTGCCAGCAGCCCAGGGACAGGGGGCTTTAGTGAAGCTTTCTTT
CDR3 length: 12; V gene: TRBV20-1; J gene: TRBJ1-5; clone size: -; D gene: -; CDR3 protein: CSASGGTETQHF; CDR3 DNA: TGCAGTGCTAGTGGGGGTACGGAGACCCAGCATTTT
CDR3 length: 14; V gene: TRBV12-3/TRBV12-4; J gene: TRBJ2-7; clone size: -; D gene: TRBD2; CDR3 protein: CASTWGGRALKQYF; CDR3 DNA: TGTGCCAGCACCTGGGGGGGGAGGGCACTGAAGCAGTACTTC
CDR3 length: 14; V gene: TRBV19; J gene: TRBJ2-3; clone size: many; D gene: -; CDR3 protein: CASSRGLSTDTQYF; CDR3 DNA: TGTGCCAGTAGTAGGGGGTTATCCACAGATACGCAGTATTTT
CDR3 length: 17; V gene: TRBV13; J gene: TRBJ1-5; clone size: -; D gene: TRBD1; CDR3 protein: CASRLGTGVPSNQPQHF; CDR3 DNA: TGTGCCAGCAGGTTAGGGACAGGGGTTCCTAGCAATCAGCCCCAGCATTTT
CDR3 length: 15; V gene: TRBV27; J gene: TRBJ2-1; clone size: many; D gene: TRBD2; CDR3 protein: CASSLRGGGYNEQFF; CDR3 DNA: TGTGCCAGCAGTTTACGGGGCGGGGGCTACAATGAGCAGTTCTTC
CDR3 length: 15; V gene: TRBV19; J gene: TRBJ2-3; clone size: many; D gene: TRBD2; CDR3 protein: CASSISAGGLDTQYF; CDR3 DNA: TGTGCCAGTAGTATTTCCGCGGGGGGGCTTGATACGCAGTATTTT
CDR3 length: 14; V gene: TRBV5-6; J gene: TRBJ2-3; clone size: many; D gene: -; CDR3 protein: CASSPGPGRDTQYF; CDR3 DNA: TGTGCCAGCAGCCCCGGGCCAGGGAGGGATACGCAGTATTTT
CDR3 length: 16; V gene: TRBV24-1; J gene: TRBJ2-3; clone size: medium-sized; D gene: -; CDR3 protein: CATSDSQDGNRNTQYF; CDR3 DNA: TGTGCCACCAGTGACTCTCAGGACGGGAATAGGAATACGCAGTATTTT
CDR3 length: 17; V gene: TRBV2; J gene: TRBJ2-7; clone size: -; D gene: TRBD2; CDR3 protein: CASSGTSGAEISYEQYF; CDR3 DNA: TGTGCCAGCAGTGGGACTAGCGGGGCAGAAATCTCCTACGAGCAGTACTTC
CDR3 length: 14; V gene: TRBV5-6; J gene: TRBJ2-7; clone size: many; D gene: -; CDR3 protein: CASKPRRSSYEQYF; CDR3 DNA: TGTGCCAGCAAACCTCGGCGGAGCTCCTACGAGCAGTACTTC
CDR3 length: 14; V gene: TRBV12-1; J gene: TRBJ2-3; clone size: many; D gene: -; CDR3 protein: CASSPLRDRDTQYF; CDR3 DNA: TGTGCCAGCAGCCCCCTTAGGGACCGAGATACGCAGTATTTT
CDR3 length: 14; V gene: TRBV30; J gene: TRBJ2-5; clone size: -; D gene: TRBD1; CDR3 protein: CAWRGQAVWETQYF; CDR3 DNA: TGTGCCTGGAGGGGACAGGCTGTATGGGAGACCCAGTACTTC
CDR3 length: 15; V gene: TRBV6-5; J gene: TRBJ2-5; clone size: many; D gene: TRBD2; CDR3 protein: CASSYEGLAGETQYF; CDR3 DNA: TGTGCCAGCAGTTACGAGGGACTAGCGGGAGAGACCCAGTACTTC
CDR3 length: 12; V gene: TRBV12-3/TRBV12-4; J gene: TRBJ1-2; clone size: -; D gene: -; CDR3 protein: CASSAGVEGYTF; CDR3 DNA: TGTGCCAGCAGTGCAGGGGTGGAAGGCTACACCTTC
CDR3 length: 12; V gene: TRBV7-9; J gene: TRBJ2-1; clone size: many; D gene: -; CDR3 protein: CASSGWGSEQFF; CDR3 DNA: TGTGCCAGCAGTGGCTGGGGGAGTGAGCAGTTCTTC
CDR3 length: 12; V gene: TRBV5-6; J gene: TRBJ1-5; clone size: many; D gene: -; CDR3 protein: CASSPRFGPQHF; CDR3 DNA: TGTGCCAGCAGCCCTCGTTTTGGTCCCCAGCATTTT
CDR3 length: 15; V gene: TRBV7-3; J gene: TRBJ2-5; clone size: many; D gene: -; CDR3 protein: CASSLTHTARGTQYF; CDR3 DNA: TGTGCCAGCAGCTTAACCCACACCGCCCGGGGGACCCAGTACTTC
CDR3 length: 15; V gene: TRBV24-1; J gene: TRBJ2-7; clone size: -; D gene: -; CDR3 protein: CATSDGDARDGEQYF; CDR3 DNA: TGTGCCACCAGTGACGGAGATGCCCGGGATGGCGAGCAGTACTTC
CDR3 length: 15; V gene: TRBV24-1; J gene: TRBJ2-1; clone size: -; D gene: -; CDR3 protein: CAESLGGGTYNEQFF; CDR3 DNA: TGTGCCGAATCTCTTGGAGGAGGGACCTACAATGAGCAGTTCTTC
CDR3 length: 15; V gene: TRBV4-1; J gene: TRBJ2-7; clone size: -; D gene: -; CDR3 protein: CASSQGTGTGYEQYF; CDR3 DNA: TGCGCCAGCAGCCAAGGGACGGGGACCGGGTACGAGCAGTACTTC
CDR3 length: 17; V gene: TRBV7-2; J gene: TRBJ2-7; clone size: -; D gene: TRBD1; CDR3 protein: CASSSKPQDRGSYEQYF; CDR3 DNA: TGTGCCAGCAGCTCAAAACCTCAGGACAGGGGCTCCTACGAGCAGTACTTC
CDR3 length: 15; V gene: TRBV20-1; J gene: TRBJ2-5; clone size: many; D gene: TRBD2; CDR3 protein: CSASGTSAIQETQYF; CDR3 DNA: TGCAGTGCATCCGGGACTAGCGCCATCCAAGAGACCCAGTACTTC
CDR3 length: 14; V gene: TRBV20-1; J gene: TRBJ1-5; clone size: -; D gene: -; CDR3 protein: CSARGLLYEQPQHF; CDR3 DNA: TGCAGTGCTCGAGGGCTCCTCTACGAGCAGCCCCAGCATTTT
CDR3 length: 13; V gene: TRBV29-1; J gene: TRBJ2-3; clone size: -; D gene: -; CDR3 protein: CSLDLASTDTQYF; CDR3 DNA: TGCAGCTTGGACTTGGCTAGCACAGATACGCAGTATTTT
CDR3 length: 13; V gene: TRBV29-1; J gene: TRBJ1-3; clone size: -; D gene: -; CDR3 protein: CSVGGGFGNTIYF; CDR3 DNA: TGCAGCGTTGGGGGGGGGTTTGGAAACACCATATATTTT
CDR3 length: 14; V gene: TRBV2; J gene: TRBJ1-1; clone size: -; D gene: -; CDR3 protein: CASSAWTNNTEAFF; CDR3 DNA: TGTGCCAGCAGCGCCTGGACGAATAACACTGAAGCCTTCTTT
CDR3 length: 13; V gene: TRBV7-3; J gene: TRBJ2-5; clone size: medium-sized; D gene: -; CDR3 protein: CASSLMGSETQYF; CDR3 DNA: TGTGCCAGCAGCTTAATGGGTAGCGAGACCCAGTACTTC
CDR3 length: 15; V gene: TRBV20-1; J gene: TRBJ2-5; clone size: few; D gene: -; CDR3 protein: CSAPMTGGLRQPQYF; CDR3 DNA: TGCAGTGCGCCCATGACTGGGGGCCTTCGGCAGCCCCAGTACTTC
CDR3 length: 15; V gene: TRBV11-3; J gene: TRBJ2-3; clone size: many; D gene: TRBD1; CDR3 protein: CASSPRQGATDTQYF; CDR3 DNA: TGTGCCAGCAGCCCCCGACAGGGGGCTACAGATACGCAGTATTTT
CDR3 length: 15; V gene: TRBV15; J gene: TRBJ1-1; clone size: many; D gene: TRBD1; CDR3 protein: CATSGQGPQQTEAFF; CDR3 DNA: TGTGCCACCAGCGGACAGGGCCCCCAACAAACTGAAGCTTTCTTT
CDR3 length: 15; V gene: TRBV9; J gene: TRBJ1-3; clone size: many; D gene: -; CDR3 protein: CASSVDQGRGNTIYF; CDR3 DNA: TGTGCCAGCAGCGTAGATCAGGGGCGCGGAAACACCATATATTTT
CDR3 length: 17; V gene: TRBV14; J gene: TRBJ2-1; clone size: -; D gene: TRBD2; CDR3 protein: CASSKERQRELGNKQFF; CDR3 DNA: TGTGCCAGCAGCAAAGAACGGCAGCGGGAGCTGGGGAATAAGCAGTTCTTC